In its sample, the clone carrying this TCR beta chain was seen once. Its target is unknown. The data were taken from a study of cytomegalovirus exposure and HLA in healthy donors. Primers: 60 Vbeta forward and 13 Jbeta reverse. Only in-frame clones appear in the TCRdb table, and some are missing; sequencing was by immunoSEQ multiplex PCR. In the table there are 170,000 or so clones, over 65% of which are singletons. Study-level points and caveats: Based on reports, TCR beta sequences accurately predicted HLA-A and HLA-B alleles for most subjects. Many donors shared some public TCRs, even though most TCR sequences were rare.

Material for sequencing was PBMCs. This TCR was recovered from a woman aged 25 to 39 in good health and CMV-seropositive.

CDR3 DNA: TGTGCCAGCAGCAAAGAGCTGACCTACAATGAGCAGTTCTTC. It is translated as CASSKELTYNEQFF. The chain links TRBV7-6 to TRBJ2-1; D uncertain. The CDR3 length is 14 residues. CDR1 and CDR2 (germline): SGHVS, FNYEAQ. The V gene lost 5 bases and the J gene lost 2 bases, with 10 bases spanning the gap.